One sample yielded the 30 T cell receptor beta chains listed below, sequenced in a study of glioma-infiltrating T cells. TCR alpha and beta CDR3 regions were amplified from RNA using iRepertoire nested multiplex PCR. MiXCR, applied by TCRdb to the multiplex PCR reads, yields one record per CDR3 protein. The sample includes some 160,000 distinct CDR3 sequences, around 40% of them seen just once. The source material was glioma tissue, nonneoplastic brain tissue, or PBMCs (not recorded which). These receptors originate from a human donor with low-grade glioma or glioblastoma, undergoing nonglioma brain surgery, or in good health (not recorded which).

The genes are TRBV4-1 and TRBJ2-5, with D maybe TRBD1 (5 bases). Germline values: CDR1 MGHRA, CDR2 YSYEKL. The V gene lost 4 bases and the J gene lost 6 bases, with 15 bases spanning the gap. The length of the CDR3 is 14 residues. CDR3 coding DNA: TGCGCCAGCAGCCTAGGGGTGGTCGAAAAGACCCAGTACTTC. Encoded protein: CASSLGVVEKTQYF.

Worth noting for this clonotype: This clone may be a read error of a much larger clone one base away. The V call is TRBV29-1, the J call TRBJ2-7; 8 bases agree with TRBD1. The CDR3 is 14 amino acids. Germline CDR1 and CDR2: SQVTM and ANQGSEA. CDR3 coding DNA: TGCAACGTTGAGGGGACAGGCTATTCGCGCGAGCAGTACTTC. Its protein is CNVEGTGYSREQYF.

The chain uses TRBV12-3 or TRBV12-4 and TRBJ2-7; weak D call: TRBD1 (5 bases). Trimming removed 7 bases from V and 3 bases from J, with 13 bases in between. The CDR3 sequence is 13 residues long. CDR3 in amino acids: CASTRTTDYEQYF. The DNA for the CDR3 is TGTGCCAGCACCCGGACAACAGACTACGAGCAGTACTTC.

This clonotype was detected many times. The V gene is TRBV27, the J gene TRBJ2-1, with 9 bases matching TRBD2. With V trimmed by 6 bases and J by 5 bases, 5 bases remained unmatched. The V gene's germline CDR1 is MNHEY and CDR2 SMNVEV (reference sequence). The CDR3 is made up of 14 amino acids. This chain's CDR3 is CASRSGLANNEQFF. The DNA for the CDR3 is TGTGCCAGCAGATCCGGACTAGCGAACAATGAGCAGTTCTTC.

CDR3 amino acids: CASGSDYEQYF. The CDR3 region has the DNA TGTGCTAGTGGTTCTGACTACGAGCAGTACTTC. The gene calls are TRBV12-5 and TRBJ2-7; no reliable D call. The CDR3 has 11 residues. From germline, CDR1 is LGHNT and CDR2 FRNRAP. V was clipped by 4 bases and J by 3 bases, with 4 bases between them.

There are a few counts of this clonotype. The genes are TRBV4-1 and TRBJ2-3; D is undetermined. The CDR3 runs to 13 residues. The germline V and J ends were trimmed by 0 bases and 6 bases, with 7 bases remaining between them. CDR1 and CDR2 from the germline V gene are MGHRA and YSYEKL. The CDR3 region is CASSQERADTQYF. For the CDR3, the DNA is TGCGCCAGCAGCCAAGAAAGAGCGGATACGCAGTATTTT.

Ten or more counts support this clonotype. The rearrangement uses TRBV27 and TRBJ2-3; TRBD2 matches at 7 bases. This CDR3 is 15 amino acids long. V lost 3 bases and J lost 1; bases outside the gene matches: 4. Germline V gene data show CDR1 as MNHEY and CDR2 as SMNVEV (reference sequence). The CDR3 protein is CASSFLAGGTDTQYF. CDR3 bases: TGTGCCAGCAGTTTTCTTGCGGGAGGCACAGATACGCAGTATTTT.

The chain combines TRBV4-1 with TRBJ2-7; the D call may be TRBD1 or TRBD2 (6 bases each). The CDR3 has 16 amino acids. V shed 0 bases and J shed 1 base, with 13 bases lying between them. Germline-derived CDR1 and CDR2 are MGHRA and YSYEKL. The CDR3 DNA is TGCGCCAGCAGCCAAGAAGAGGGGGGAATATCCTACGAGCAGTACTTC. Amino acid sequence: CASSQEEGGISYEQYF.

Many counts were recorded for this clonotype. V and J are TRBV7-2 and TRBJ1-3, with D possibly matching TRBD1 (6 bases). Germline V gene data show CDR1 as SGHTA and CDR2 as FQGNSA. This CDR3 is 15 amino acids long. Trimming left V 6 bases short and J 2 bases short, with 14 bases between. The CDR3 nucleotides are TGTGCCAGCAGTTACGGACAGCAAACTGGAAACACCATATATTTT. This translates into CASSYGQQTGNTIYF. Supplemented by reference TRBV7-2 and TRBJ1-3, the full variable domain reads GAGVSQSPSNKVTEKGKDVELRCDPISGHTALYWYRQSLGQGLEFLIYFQGNSAPDKSGLPSDRFSAERTGGSVSTLTIQRTQQEDSAVYLCASSYGQQTGNTIYFGEGSWLTVV.

As regards this clonotype: A clone one base away is much larger, so this may be a read error. J is TRBJ2-3 and V is TRBV19; D perhaps matches TRBD2 (6 bases). The CDR3 spans 15 residues. The germline CDR1 and CDR2 sequences are LNHDA and SQIVND (reference sequence). Written as DNA, the CDR3 is TGTGCCAGTAGTAGGGGTGCTACTAGCAGAGATACGCAGTATTTT. Translation gives CASSRGATSRDTQYF.

This clonotype came up many times. The chain is built from TRBV6-1 and TRBJ1-2; 7 bases fit TRBD1. The CDR3 extends over 14 amino acids. Germline CDR1 MNHNS, CDR2 SASEGT. Trimming removed 5 bases from V and 1 base from J; junction bases left unmatched: 4. CDR3 in DNA: TGTGCCAGCAGTTCCGGGACAGTTAACTATGGCTACACCTTC. Translation gives CASSSGTVNYGYTF.

The chain uses TRBV6-5 and TRBJ1-5; no reliable D call. Germline CDR1 and CDR2: MNHEY and SVGAGI. The CDR3 contains 14 residues. V was trimmed by 11 bases and J by 5 bases, leaving 19 bases between them. The DNA of the CDR3 is TGTGCCTCAGCACCGGGAATGGTGGATCAGCCCCAGCATTTT. Translating it yields CASAPGMVDQPQHF.

CDR3 DNA: TGTGCCAGCAGTTCCCCGACTAGATTTACAGATACGCAGTATTTT. Its protein is CASSSPTRFTDTQYF. V gene TRBV28 combines with J gene TRBJ2-3; possibly TRBD2 for D (6 bases). V was trimmed by 4 bases and J by 3 bases, leaving 14 bases between them. There are 15 residues in the CDR3. In germline, CDR1 is MDHEN, CDR2 SYDVKM. The full variable domain, completed using reference TRBV28 and TRBJ2-3, is DVKVTQSSRYLVKRTGEKVFLECVQDMDHENMFWYRQDPGLGLRLIYFSYDVKMKEKGDIPEGYSVSREKKERFSLILESASTNQTSMYLCASSSPTRFTDTQYFGPGTRLTVL.

The chain recombines TRBV6-2 or TRBV6-3 with TRBJ2-1, with TRBD2 matching over 9 bases. The CDR3 contains 15 residues. Trimming at V came to 8 bases and at J to 6 bases, leaving 11 bases not matched to a gene. Per the germline V gene, CDR1 is MNHEY and CDR2 is SVGEGT. The chain's CDR3 is CASGTPGLAPNEQFF. CDR3 bases: TGTGCCAGCGGGACCCCGGGACTAGCCCCCAATGAGCAGTTCTTC.

This clonotype has ten or more counts. J is TRBJ2-5 and V is TRBV7-8; D is unresolved. Trimming left V 5 bases short and J 5 bases short, with 9 bases between. The CDR3 runs 12 residues. The germline gives CDR1 SGHVS, CDR2 FQNEAQ. CDR3 DNA: TGTGCCAGCAGCACCCCACTCGAGACCCAGTACTTC. Translated: CASSTPLETQYF.

With regard to this clonotype: Possible read error: a much larger clone is one base away. The chain is built from TRBV7-2 and TRBJ2-7; 9 nucleotides line up with TRBD1. The J segment lost 3 bases and the V segment lost 9 bases, leaving 12 bases of the junction unmatched. Germline V gives CDR1 SGHTA, CDR2 FQGNSA. The CDR3 has 15 residues. The CDR3 is CARSTSGTGNYEQYF. The DNA for the CDR3 is TGTGCCAGAAGCACCTCCGGGACAGGGAACTACGAGCAGTACTTC.

The chain has TRBV6-9 and TRBJ2-1; 7 positions agree with TRBD1. J gave up 9 bases and V 3 bases, and 5 bases lay outside the gene matches. Germline CDR1 is MNHGY and CDR2 is SVAAGI. The CDR3 has 13 amino acids. CDR3 in amino acids: CASSYGTVSEQFF. CDR3 in DNA: TGTGCCAGCAGTTACGGGACAGTGAGTGAGCAGTTCTTC.

The chain is built from TRBV7-3 and TRBJ2-5, with 9 bases fitting TRBD2. Unmatched junction bases numbered 6, after V lost 5 bases and J lost 5 bases. The germline gives CDR1 SGHTA, CDR2 FQGTGA. The CDR3 is 14 residues long. CDR3 sequence reads: CASSQAGGGETQYF. The CDR3 nucleotides are TGTGCCAGCAGCCAAGCGGGAGGAGGGGAGACCCAGTACTTC.

Of note for this clonotype: A much larger clonotype is one base distant, so this may be a read error. The chain employs TRBV15 and TRBJ2-1; TRBD2 might be the D (7 bases). The CDR3 is 15 residues long. The V and J ends lost 4 bases and 5 bases respectively, with 15 bases between them. The germline CDR1 and CDR2 sequences are LNHNV and YYDKDF (reference sequence). The CDR3 DNA reads as TGTGCCACCAGCATAGGGGGGGGCCAGAACAATGAGCAGTTCTTC. It translates to CATSIGGGQNNEQFF.

The genes are TRBV25-1 and TRBJ2-5; D unclear. V dropped 1 base and J dropped 11 bases, with 20 bases sitting between them. The CDR3 extends over 15 amino acids. Looked up from germline, CDR1 is MGHDK and CDR2 is SYGVNS. The CDR3 here is CASSESLARGYEQYF. CDR3 coding DNA: TGTGCCAGCAGTGAATCCTTGGCTAGAGGTTATGAGCAGTACTTC.

The genes are TRBV30 and TRBJ2-1, with 12 positions matching TRBD2. This CDR3 comprises 16 residues. The ends lost 4 bases at V and 0 bases at J; junction bases unmatched: 4. The V gene's germline CDR1 is GTSNPN and CDR2 SVGIG (reference sequence). The CDR3 is CAWITSGRTSYNEQFF. DNA of the CDR3: TGTGCCTGGATTACTAGCGGGAGGACCTCCTACAATGAGCAGTTCTTC.

As to this clonotype: Sequence at one end of the junction differs from germline and may be a read error. This sequence joins TRBV25-1 and TRBJ2-7; D may be TRBD1 (5 bases). Germline CDR1 is MGHDK and CDR2 is SYGVNS. CDR3 length equals 13 residues. This CDR3 is CTSSPQGIDEKYF. The DNA of the CDR3 is TGTACCAGCAGTCCTCAGGGAATCGACGAGAAGTACTTC.

In this sample, this clonotype turned up many times. The chain uses TRBV6-6 and TRBJ2-3, with 7 bases aligning to TRBD2. The ends lost 2 bases at V and 0 bases at J; junction bases unmatched: 8. CDR3 length: 17 residues. Germline V gene sequence: CDR1 MNHNY, CDR2 SVGAGI (reference sequence). CDR3 sequence: CASSYPKAGHSTDTQYF. For the CDR3, the DNA is TGTGCCAGCAGTTACCCTAAAGCGGGGCATAGCACAGATACGCAGTATTTT.

Comments on this clonotype: This may be a read error: a much more frequent sequence differs by one nucleotide. This sequence joins TRBV20-1 and TRBJ1-6, with D unclear. Germline values: CDR1 DFQATT, CDR2 SNEGSKA (reference sequence). The CDR3 runs to 14 residues. Trimming removed 0 bases from V and 8 bases from J, with 11 bases in between. For the CDR3, the DNA is TGCAGTGCTAGAGAATCAGTGGGGTATTCACCCCTCCACTTT. Amino acids: CSARESVGYSPLHF.

This clonotype was picked up many times. The chain uses TRBV20-1 and TRBJ2-1; a possible D gene is TRBD1 (5 bases). V dropped 1 base and J dropped 5 bases, with 12 bases sitting between them. Germline V gene data show CDR1 as DFQATT and CDR2 as SNEGSKA (reference sequence). This CDR3 is 14 amino acids long. The CDR3 is CSARAWGWDNEQFF. The CDR3 DNA sequence: TGCAGTGCTAGAGCGTGGGGCTGGGACAATGAGCAGTTCTTC.

Note on this clonotype: A much more abundant neighbour one base away suggests this may be a read error. This chain connects TRBV4-2 to TRBJ1-2; D is unclear. CDR3 length: 15 amino acids. V shed 0 bases and J shed 3 bases, with 11 bases lying between them. Germline V gives CDR1 LGHNA, CDR2 YNFKEQ. CDR3 residues: CASSQEGYGDYGYTF. Written as DNA, the CDR3 is TGTGCCAGCAGCCAAGAGGGGTACGGGGACTATGGCTACACCTTC.

A remark on this clonotype: One end of the junction varies from germline; a read error may be responsible. J is TRBJ2-6 and V is TRBV14; maybe TRBD1 (5 bases). This CDR3 contains 16 residues. Germline CDR1 SGHDN, CDR2 FVKESK. The CDR3 is CASSDSDFSGANVLTF. For the CDR3, the DNA is TGTGCCAGCAGCGACTCTGACTTCTCTGGGGCCAACGTACTGACTTTC.

This clonotype was detected ten times or more. This sequence joins TRBV27 and TRBJ2-7; 7 bases match TRBD1. The V segment lost 8 bases and the J segment 2 bases; nucleotides outside the gene matches: 6. The CDR3 sequence is 13 residues long. Germline CDR1 is MNHEY and CDR2 is SMNVEV (reference sequence). This CDR3 is CASGEGAPYEQYF. CDR3 DNA sequence: TGTGCCAGCGGAGAGGGGGCTCCCTACGAGCAGTACTTC.

This chain connects TRBV5-5 to TRBJ2-7, with 8 bases lining up with TRBD2. This CDR3 spans 15 amino acids. J was trimmed by 2 bases and V by 4 bases; bases with no gene match: 8. Germline V gene lookup returns CDR1 SGHKS and CDR2 YYEKEE (reference sequence). CDR3 sequence: CASSLSGAATYEQYF. CDR3 bases: TGTGCCAGCAGCCTTAGCGGGGCAGCTACCTACGAGCAGTACTTC. Full variable domain (missing parts from reference TRBV5-5 and TRBJ2-7): DAGVTQSPTHLIKTRGQQVTLRCSPISGHKSVSWYQQVLGQGPQFIFQYYEKEERGRGNFPDRFSARQFPNYSSELNVNALLLGDSALYLCASSLSGAATYEQYFGPGTRLTVT.

This clonotype was found a few times. The CDR3 nucleotides are TGTGCCAGCAGCTTCGGGGCTAGCGGGTCCAATGAGCAGTTCTTC. This translates into CASSFGASGSNEQFF. The chain uses TRBV7-9 and TRBJ2-1; 8 bases match TRBD2. From germline, CDR1 is SEHNR and CDR2 FQNEAQ (reference sequence). This CDR3 contains 15 residues. J was trimmed by 6 bases and V by 3 bases; bases with no gene match: 7.